Only one count was recorded for the clone carrying this T cell receptor (beta chain). The CDR3 spans 14 residues. CDR1 and CDR2 (germline): SGHRS, YFSETQ. V lost 4 bases and J lost 2; bases outside the gene matches: 3. The PCR was carried out with 60 Vbeta primers and 13 Jbeta primers. Data came from immunoSEQ multiplex PCR; TCRdb stores just in-frame clones and leaves some out. This table holds roughly 140,000 clones, about 82% found once. The data were taken from a study of cytomegalovirus exposure and HLA in healthy donors. Sequencing used PBMCs. The clonotype comes from a man aged 30 to 39 in good health and CMV-seronegative. The chain joins TRBV5-1 to TRBJ1-5; 7 nucleotides match TRBD1. In DNA, the CDR3 is TGCGCCAGCAGCGACGGGACAGGCAATCAGCCCCAGCATTTT. Translating gives CASSDGTGNQPQHF.